A single sample is the source of the 20 T cell receptor beta chains below, sequenced in a study of CD8+CD57+ T cells in acquired aplastic anemia. TCR beta VDJ and CDR3 profiling used genomic DNA as template. TCRdb processed the reads anew with MiXCR; each CDR3 protein has one entry. The data show around 180,000 distinct CDR3 sequences, with under 70% seen just once and under 60% held by the top ten. Sequenced input: sorted CD4+, CD8+, or CD8+CD57+ T cells (not recorded which) from PBMCs. The receptors originated from a human donor with severe aplastic anemia or a healthy control (not recorded which).

The rearrangement joins TRBV24-1 to TRBJ1-5; D uncertain. CDR3 length equals 14 residues. CDR1 and CDR2 (germline): KGHDR, SFDVKD. V shed 2 bases and J shed 3 bases, with 7 bases lying between them. CDR3 region: CATSDSGANQPQHF. The CDR3 DNA sequence: TGTGCCACCAGTGATTCCGGAGCCAATCAGCCCCAGCATTTT.

The chain links TRBV7-9 to TRBJ2-2; maybe TRBD2 (5 bases). The germline V gene has CDR1 SEHNR and CDR2 FQNEAQ (reference sequence). The length of the CDR3 is 13 residues. V shed 4 bases and J shed 7 bases, with 10 bases lying between them. The chain's CDR3 is CASSSPTSGELFF. CDR3 DNA: TGTGCCAGCAGCTCGCCCACTAGCGGGGAGCTGTTTTTT.

This clonotype was seen more than once but under ten times. This chain links TRBV29-1 with TRBJ1-1; 7 bases align to TRBD1. Germline values: CDR1 SQVTM, CDR2 ANQGSEA. V gave up 7 bases and J gave up 6 bases; unmatched junction bases: 5. This CDR3 is built from 11 residues. As DNA, the CDR3 is TGCAGCGGCAACAGGGGACCTGAAGCTTTCTTT. Translated, it gives CSGNRGPEAFF.

The V call is TRBV29-1, the J call TRBJ2-1; no definite D call. The CDR3 totals 15 residues. The V gene's germline CDR1 is SQVTM and CDR2 ANQGSEA. Deletions cut 4 bases from V and 5 bases from J, with 18 bases between. The CDR3 DNA reads TGCAGCGTTGTCCCGACAAAGCGAGTGAACAATGAGCAGTTCTTC. This translates into CSVVPTKRVNNEQFF.

The J gene is TRBJ1-6, the V gene TRBV4-3; the D gene is possibly TRBD1 (5 bases). The germline CDR1 and CDR2 sequences are LGHNA and YSLEER. V shed 0 bases and J shed 7 bases, with 19 bases lying between them. CDR3 length: 18 residues. CDR3 loop: CASSQDFPLTGGNSPLHF. The DNA for the CDR3 is TGCGCCAGCAGCCAAGACTTTCCGTTAACAGGAGGAAATTCACCCCTCCACTTT.

The chain has TRBV29-1 and TRBJ1-2; 9 bases agree with TRBD1. V lost 6 bases to trimming and J lost 5 bases; unmatched junction nucleotides: 7. CDR1 and CDR2 (germline): SQVTM, ANQGSEA. This CDR3 has 13 amino acids. CDR3 in amino acids: CSVGTGLGYGYTF. The CDR3 coding sequence is TGCAGCGTCGGGACAGGGCTTGGGTATGGCTACACCTTC. Based on the CDR3 plus reference TRBV29-1 and TRBJ1-2, the full variable domain is SAVISQKPSRDICQRGTSLTIQCQVDSQVTMMFWYRQQPGQSLTLIATANQGSEATYESGFVIDKFPISRPNLTFSTLTVSNMSPEDSSIYLCSVGTGLGYGYTFGSGTRLTVV.

The V call is TRBV7-9, the J call TRBJ2-7; 7 positions match TRBD1. CDR1 is SEHNR, CDR2 FQNEAQ, per germline (reference sequence). Trimming took 5 bases from V and 1 from J; bases not matched to a gene: 8. CDR3 length: 15 residues. The CDR3 nucleotides read TGTGCCAGCAGCCATTTGGGACAGTCATCCTACGAGCAGTACTTC. This codes for CASSHLGQSSYEQYF.

This clonotype was seen at least ten times. The chain is built from TRBV10-3 and TRBJ1-2, with D possibly TRBD1 on 5 matching bases. The V and J ends lost 0 bases and 8 bases respectively, with 10 bases between them. CDR1 is ENHRY, CDR2 SYGVKD, per germline. CDR3 length: 13 amino acids. CDR3 protein: CAISESAGHGYTF. CDR3 nucleotide sequence: TGTGCCATCAGTGAGTCGGCAGGGCACGGCTACACCTTC.

This chain uses TRBV29-1 with TRBJ1-2; possible D gene TRBD1, 5 bases. V was shortened by 8 bases and J by 2 bases, with 15 bases between the two germline ends. The CDR3 runs to 13 residues. From germline, CDR1 is SQVTM and CDR2 ANQGSEA. CDR3 in amino acids: CSIQENYNYGYTF. In DNA, the CDR3 is TGCAGCATACAGGAGAACTACAACTATGGCTACACCTTC.

The chain joins TRBV4-1 to TRBJ1-6, with D maybe TRBD1 (5 bases). Looked up from germline, CDR1 is MGHRA and CDR2 is YSYEKL. The CDR3 has 19 residues. V gave up 0 bases and J gave up 0 bases, with 15 bases separating them. The CDR3 sequence is CASSQDRQTLSSYNSPLHF. The CDR3 DNA follows: TGCGCCAGCAGCCAAGATCGACAGACACTGAGCTCCTATAATTCACCCCTCCACTTT.

The table lists this clonotype with many counts. The gene calls are TRBV6-4 and TRBJ1-6, with 7 bases matching TRBD1. This CDR3 has 15 amino acids. V dropped 4 bases and J dropped 7; count of bases not matched to a gene: 7. Germline-derived CDR1 and CDR2 are MRHNA and SNTAGT. The chain's CDR3 is CASSAGTVKNSPLHF. DNA of the CDR3: TGTGCCAGCAGTGCCGGGACAGTGAAAAATTCACCCCTCCACTTT.

As regards this clonotype: Just one base apart from a much larger clone, this may be a read error. No conserved phenylalanine or tryptophan ends this CDR3, so it is likely a read error. This chain connects TRBV10-3 to TRBJ2-7; D gene ambiguous. CDR3 length: 16 residues. V was trimmed by 8 bases and J by 0 bases, leaving 20 bases between them. Germline-derived CDR1 and CDR2 are ENHRY and SYGVKD. CDR3 coding DNA: TGTGCCATCTCACCATTATCAGGCCAAAGCTCCTACGAGCAGTACCTC. Translation: CAISPLSGQSSYEQYL.

The chain employs TRBV7-2 and TRBJ2-7; possibly TRBD1 or TRBD2 for D (5 bases each). Trimming cost V 8 bases and J 2 bases, with 19 bases left between them. Germline CDR1 is SGHTA and CDR2 is FQGNSA. The CDR3 contains 15 residues. This CDR3 reads CASRGNRDGAYEQYF. In DNA, the CDR3 is TGTGCCAGCCGAGGAAACCGGGACGGAGCCTACGAGCAGTACTTC.

This clonotype was seen at least ten times. V usage is TRBV6-5 and J usage is TRBJ1-5; 10 positions agree with TRBD1. The CDR3 is made up of 15 amino acids. V dropped 7 bases and J dropped 3; count of bases not matched to a gene: 6. From germline, CDR1 is MNHEY and CDR2 SVGAGI. The CDR3 protein is CASIRGQGINQPQHF. For the CDR3, the DNA is TGTGCCAGCATCCGGGGACAGGGGATCAATCAGCCCCAGCATTTT.

The sample holds many counts of this clonotype. The chain couples TRBV29-1 to TRBJ1-1, with 7 bases fitting TRBD1. The CDR3 runs 13 residues. V lost 4 bases to trimming and J lost 0 bases; unmatched junction nucleotides: 2. Looked up from germline, CDR1 is SQVTM and CDR2 is ANQGSEA. CDR3 sequence: CSVGGQMNTEAFF. DNA for the CDR3: TGCAGCGTTGGGGGACAGATGAACACTGAAGCTTTCTTT.

The genes are TRBV5-1 and TRBJ2-1; 9 bases map to TRBD2. CDR1 is SGHRS, CDR2 YFSETQ, per germline. V lost 0 bases and J lost 10; bases outside the gene matches: 11. The CDR3 is made up of 16 amino acids. This CDR3 reads CASSLDRTGSGGEQFF. DNA for the CDR3: TGCGCCAGCAGCTTGGATCGGACAGGTAGCGGGGGAGAGCAGTTCTTC. The variable domain in full, completed from reference TRBV5-1 and TRBJ2-1, reads KAGVTQTPRYLIKTRGQQVTLSCSPISGHRSVSWYQQTPGQGLQFLFEYFSETQRNKGNFPGRFSGRQFSNSRSEMNVSTLELGDSALYLCASSLDRTGSGGEQFFGPGTRLTVL.

This clonotype was counted at least ten times. The rearrangement joins TRBV15 to TRBJ1-4; 7 bases are shared with TRBD1. This CDR3 spans 15 amino acids. With 1 base clipped from V and 8 bases from J, the junction kept 7 bases outside the gene matches. Germline CDR1 reads LNHNV; CDR2 reads YYDKDF (reference sequence). The CDR3 region has the DNA TGTGCCACCAGCAGAGGGGTCACGACAGGGGAAAAACTGTTTTTT. It codes for CATSRGVTTGEKLFF.

The chain carries TRBV2 and TRBJ2-7, with D maybe TRBD1 (6 bases). V shed 6 bases and J shed 2 bases, with 20 bases lying between them. In germline, CDR1 is SNHLY, CDR2 FYNNEI. The CDR3 totals 16 residues. The CDR3 coding sequence is TGTGCCAGCAGACCCACCGGGACAACCGAGACCTACGAGCAGTACTTC. Translated, it gives CASRPTGTTETYEQYF.

The table lists this clonotype with a few counts. This chain links TRBV20-1 with TRBJ2-5; D gene ambiguous. Germline V lookup: CDR1 DFQATT, CDR2 SNEGSKA (reference sequence). V was pared by 3 bases and J by 0 bases, with 11 bases between. The CDR3 has 14 residues. CDR3 in amino acids: CSARGFSYQETQYF. The CDR3 DNA sequence: TGCAGTGCTAGGGGCTTCAGCTACCAAGAGACCCAGTACTTC.

The V gene is TRBV7-3, the J gene TRBJ1-1; D gene ambiguous. V lost 5 bases and J lost 3, with 13 bases in between. The CDR3 extends over 14 amino acids. From germline, CDR1 is SGHTA and CDR2 FQGTGA. CDR3: CASSAGPFYTEAFF. The CDR3 DNA follows: TGTGCCAGCAGCGCGGGTCCCTTCTACACTGAAGCTTTCTTT.